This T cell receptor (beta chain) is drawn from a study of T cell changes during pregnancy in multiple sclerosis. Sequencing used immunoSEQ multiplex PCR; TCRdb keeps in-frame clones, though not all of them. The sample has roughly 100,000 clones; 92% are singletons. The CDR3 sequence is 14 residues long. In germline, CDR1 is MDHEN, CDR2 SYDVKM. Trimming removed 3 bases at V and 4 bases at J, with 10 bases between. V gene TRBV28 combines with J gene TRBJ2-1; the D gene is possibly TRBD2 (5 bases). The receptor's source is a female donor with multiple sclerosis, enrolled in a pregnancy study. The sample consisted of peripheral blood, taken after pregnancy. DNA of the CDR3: TGTGCCAGCAGTTTCGGGAATCGGTACAATGAGCAGTTCTTC. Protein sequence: CASSFGNRYNEQFF.